These 9 T cell receptor beta chains came from one sample sequenced in a study of T-cell memory formation after mild COVID-19. TCRdb passed the 5' RACE reads through MiXCR, listing each CDR3 protein once. The sample holds 200,000 or so distinct CDR3 sequences, approximately 16% seen once. What was sequenced was PBMCs or a T cell subset sorted from them (not recorded which). The source of these receptors is an adult woman who had mild COVID-19 (a few samples of this study predate the infection). Cell type and time point are not known.

This clonotype showed up just once. The V call is TRBV3-1, the J call TRBJ1-2; D ambiguous. V gave up 1 base and J gave up 4 bases, with 16 bases separating them. The CDR3 has 16 amino acids. Germline V gives CDR1 LGHDT, CDR2 YNNKEL (reference sequence). CDR3: CASSQAPISSGYGYTF. CDR3 coding DNA: TGTGCCAGCAGCCAAGCTCCCATTTCAAGCGGCTATGGCTACACCTTC. The entire variable domain, with the rest obtained from reference TRBV3-1 and TRBJ1-2, is as follows: DTAVSQTPKYLVTQMGNDKSIKCEQNLGHDTMYWYKQDSKKFLKIMFSYNNKELIINETVPNRFSPKSPDKAHLNLHINSLELGDSAVYFCASSQAPISSGYGYTFGSGTRLTVV.

This clonotype was counted once. This chain joins TRBV7-8 and TRBJ2-5; 8 nucleotides agree with TRBD1. In germline, CDR1 is SGHVS, CDR2 FQNEAQ. The CDR3 contains 14 residues. With 4 bases clipped from V and 5 bases from J, the junction kept 6 bases outside the gene matches. The CDR3 sequence is CASSSRTGRETQYF. In DNA, the CDR3 is TGTGCCAGCAGCTCAAGGACAGGGCGCGAGACCCAGTACTTC. Filled out from reference TRBV7-8 and TRBJ2-5, the complete variable domain reads GAGVSQSPRYKVAKRGQDVALRCDPISGHVSLFWYQQALGQGPEFLTYFQNEAQLDKSGLPSDRFFAERPEGSVSTLKIQRTQQEDSAVYLCASSSRTGRETQYFGPGTRLLVL.

This clonotype was observed a single time. The chain employs TRBV20-1 and TRBJ2-3, with a possible D match to TRBD1 (6 bases). The CDR3 sequence is 13 residues long. Trimming removed 4 bases from V and 3 bases from J, with 11 bases in between. Germline V gene sequence: CDR1 DFQATT, CDR2 SNEGSKA (reference sequence). DNA of the CDR3: TGCAGTGCTACGGGACATTCGACAGATACGCAGTATTTT. Translating gives CSATGHSTDTQYF.

V usage is TRBV9 and J usage is TRBJ2-4; no firm D call. This CDR3 has 13 residues. Trimming cost V 4 bases and J 7 bases, with 12 bases left between them. The germline V gene encodes CDR1 SGDLS and CDR2 YYNGEE. CDR3 loop: CASSPHHSNIQYF. The CDR3, as DNA: TGTGCCAGCAGCCCCCATCACTCGAACATTCAGTACTTC.

The gene calls are TRBV20-1 and TRBJ2-7; 7 nucleotides match TRBD1. There are 14 residues in the CDR3. The J segment lost 0 bases and the V segment lost 6 bases, leaving 8 bases of the junction unmatched. Germline-derived CDR1 and CDR2 are DFQATT and SNEGSKA (reference sequence). The CDR3 is CSAMRQGNSYEQYF. The DNA of the CDR3 is TGCAGTGCCATGAGACAGGGTAACTCCTACGAGCAGTACTTC.

Here the CDR3 reads CASSLVWQNTGELFF. For the CDR3, the DNA is TGCGCCAGCAGCTTGGTGTGGCAGAACACCGGGGAGCTGTTTTTT. The rearrangement joins TRBV5-1 to TRBJ2-2, with D hard to call. Germline CDR1 and CDR2: SGHRS and YFSETQ. The V end lost 0 bases, the J end lost 1 base, and 7 bases lay between the germline ends. This CDR3 contains 15 residues.

This clonotype was detected a few times. This chain uses TRBV5-5 with TRBJ1-6; D call uncertain. Germline V gene data show CDR1 as SGHKS and CDR2 as YYEKEE (reference sequence). CDR3 length: 13 residues. The germline V and J ends were trimmed by 0 bases and 7 bases, with 5 bases remaining between them. This CDR3 reads CASSLEPNSPLHF. The DNA of the CDR3 is TGTGCCAGCAGCTTGGAACCCAATTCACCCCTCCACTTT.

The V and J genes are TRBV7-9 and TRBJ2-2; 7 bases match TRBD1. Unmatched junction bases numbered 2, after V lost 1 base and J lost 0 bases. From germline, CDR1 is SEHNR and CDR2 FQNEAQ (reference sequence). The CDR3 extends over 16 amino acids. This chain's CDR3 is CASSLVGQANTGELFF. Here the CDR3 DNA reads TGTGCCAGCAGCTTAGTTGGACAGGCGAACACCGGGGAGCTGTTTTTT.

The table lists this clonotype with a few counts. The chain links TRBV5-1 to TRBJ2-7; TRBD1 might be the D (6 bases). Germline lookup yields CDR1 SGHRS and CDR2 YFSETQ. CDR3 length equals 15 residues. V was pared by 4 bases and J by 0 bases, with 14 bases between. This CDR3 is CASSITGMSSYEQYF. The CDR3 DNA reads as TGCGCCAGCAGCATTACAGGGATGAGCTCCTACGAGCAGTACTTC.